One sample yielded the 2 T cell receptor beta chains listed below, sequenced in a study of T-cell reconstitution after alpha-beta-depleted transplantation in children (TCRdb year 2016). The protocol used for the library was PCR. TCRdb shows the sequencer as Illumina HiSeq 2500. Molecular barcoding was employed in the preparation of TCR libraries, with unique molecular identifiers being used to normalize TCRbeta repertoire quantification. Starting from the raw public reads, TCRdb applied fastp trimming at Q25, assembled clones with MiXCR and retained in-frame beta chains. Entries that share a CDR3 protein sequence are merged under the most common genes and DNA. In all, the sample holds around 370,000 distinct CDR3 sequences, and approximately 10% of those were seen once. Roughly 2.5% of the sample rests with the top ten. This specimen was PBMCs from the stem cell graft donor, taken from the stem cell graft. Receptors originate from a human donor who donated a stem cell graft to a child with acute lymphoblastic leukemia.

This clonotype was found a few times. The chain is built from TRBV9 and TRBJ2-1; D is unclear. V was trimmed by 0 bases and J by 1 base, leaving 8 bases between them. The CDR3 spans 15 residues. CDR1 is SGDLS and CDR2 is YYNGEE in the germline V gene. CDR3 nucleotides: TGTGCCAGCAGCGTAGCGGATCTATCCTACAATGAGCAGTTCTTC. Encoded protein: CASSVADLSYNEQFF.

Only a few counts were recorded for this clonotype. The J gene is TRBJ2-3, the V gene TRBV6-2 or TRBV6-3, with TRBD1 matching over 7 bases. The CDR3 is 12 amino acids. V was pared by 6 bases and J by 5 bases, with 2 bases of the junction left unmatched. Germline CDR1 MNHEY, CDR2 SVGEGT. DNA for the CDR3: TGTGCCAGCAGAAACAGGGGAGATACGCAGTATTTT. Protein product: CASRNRGDTQYF.